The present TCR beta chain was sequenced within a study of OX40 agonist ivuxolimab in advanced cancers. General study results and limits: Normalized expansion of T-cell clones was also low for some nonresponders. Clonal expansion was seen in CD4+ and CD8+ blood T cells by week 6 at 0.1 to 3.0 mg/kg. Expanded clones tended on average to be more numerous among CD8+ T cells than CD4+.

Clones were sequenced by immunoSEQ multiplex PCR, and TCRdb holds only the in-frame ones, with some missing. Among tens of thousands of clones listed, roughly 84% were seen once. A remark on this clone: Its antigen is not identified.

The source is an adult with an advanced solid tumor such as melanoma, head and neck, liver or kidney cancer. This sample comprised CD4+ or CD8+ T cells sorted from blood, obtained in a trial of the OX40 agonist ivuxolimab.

CDR3: CASSLGTAMLGANVLTF. The DNA for the CDR3 is TGCGCCAGCAGCCTAGGGACAGCGATGCTAGGGGCCAACGTCCTGACTTTC. The chain joins TRBV5-1 to TRBJ2-6, with 7 bases aligning to TRBD1. V was clipped by 4 bases and J by 4 bases; unmatched bases: 11. Per the germline V gene, CDR1 is SGHRS and CDR2 is YFSETQ. The CDR3 length is 17 residues.